The 31 T cell receptor beta chains in this list originate from one sample, sequenced in a study of T-cell memory formation after mild COVID-19. One entry per CDR3 protein results from TCRdb running MiXCR on the 5' RACE reads. In the table there are roughly 320,000 distinct CDR3 sequences, 28% of which are singletons. The material sequenced was PBMCs or a T cell subset sorted from them (not recorded which). The receptors stem from an adult woman who had mild COVID-19 (a few samples of this study predate the infection). Cell type and time point are not known.

The CDR3 nucleotides read TGCGCCAGCAGTTTTATCGACAATGAGCAGTTCTTC. Residues: CASSFIDNEQFF. The chain joins TRBV5-1 to TRBJ2-1; no clear D. V lost 5 bases, J lost 5 bases, and 8 bases lay in between. CDR1 SGHRS and CDR2 YFSETQ come from the germline V gene. This CDR3 spans 12 amino acids.

The chain carries TRBV7-6 and TRBJ2-7; tentatively, D is TRBD1 (5 bases). Trimming left V 8 bases short and J 2 bases short, with 19 bases between. The germline V gene has CDR1 SGHVS and CDR2 FNYEAQ. This CDR3 spans 15 amino acids. DNA of the CDR3: TGTGCCAGCGTGGGGCTCGACAGAGGTACCTACGAGCAGTACTTC. Translation: CASVGLDRGTYEQYF.

In its sample, this clonotype ranks as medium-sized. V gene TRBV7-2 combines with J gene TRBJ1-5, with no clear D. The germline V gene encodes CDR1 SGHTA and CDR2 FQGNSA. Trimming stripped 5 bases from V and 4 bases from J, with 6 bases between. CDR3 length: 12 amino acids. For the CDR3, the DNA is TGTGCCAGCAGCGGGGAGAATCAGCCCCAGCATTTT. It encodes CASSGENQPQHF.

The chain links TRBV7-6 to TRBJ2-7; weak D call: TRBD1 (6 bases). The CDR3 has 15 residues. V was shortened by 5 bases and J by 0 bases, with 14 bases between the two germline ends. Germline V lookup: CDR1 SGHVS, CDR2 FNYEAQ. This CDR3 reads CASSAQRGSSYEQYF. The CDR3, as DNA: TGTGCCAGCAGCGCGCAAAGGGGGAGCTCCTACGAGCAGTACTTC.

The chain carries TRBV20-1 and TRBJ2-1; tentatively, D is TRBD1 (6 bases). The germline V gene has CDR1 DFQATT and CDR2 SNEGSKA (reference sequence). V was trimmed by 4 bases and J by 10 bases, leaving 8 bases between them. The CDR3 runs 10 residues. In DNA form, the CDR3 reads TGCAGTGCTATAGGGACAGAGCAGTTCTTC. Amino acid sequence: CSAIGTEQFF.

This clonotype was found a few times. The chain is built from TRBV4-1 and TRBJ2-7; D might be TRBD1 or TRBD2, each matching 5 bases. In germline, CDR1 is MGHRA, CDR2 YSYEKL. The CDR3 runs 14 residues. Deletions cut 4 bases from V and 4 bases from J, with 14 bases between. The CDR3 DNA sequence: TGCGCCAGCAGCCGAGAACTTGGGGGTTACGAGCAGTACTTC. Its translation: CASSRELGGYEQYF.

V and J are TRBV6-1 and TRBJ2-7; perhaps TRBD1 as D (6 bases). Germline V CDR1 and CDR2: MNHNS, SASEGT. The CDR3 extends over 15 amino acids. V dropped 2 bases and J dropped 3 bases, with 14 bases sitting between them. The CDR3 loop reads CASSEKGTPNYEQYF. CDR3 DNA sequence: TGTGCCAGCAGTGAAAAAGGGACACCTAACTACGAGCAGTACTTC.

J is TRBJ2-5 and V is TRBV7-6; D possibly uses TRBD1 or TRBD2 (5 bases each). Trimming removed 6 bases at V and 4 bases at J, with 12 bases between. Germline V CDR1 and CDR2: SGHVS, FNYEAQ. The CDR3 totals 13 residues. The CDR3, as DNA: TGTGCCAGCAGAACGAGGGGCGCAGAGACCCAGTACTTC. Protein: CASRTRGAETQYF.

This clonotype was found a few times. This rearrangement joins TRBV7-2 to TRBJ1-5, with D hard to call. This CDR3 is built from 12 residues. Germline CDR1 SGHTA, CDR2 FQGNSA. The V end was cut by 4 bases, the J end by 9 bases, with 10 bases between. CDR3 nucleotide sequence: TGTGCCAGCAGCTCTTACGACCTGCCCCAGCATTTT. It codes for CASSSYDLPQHF.

This clonotype occurred a few times. The chain carries TRBV7-9 and TRBJ2-1; D is possibly TRBD2 (5 bases). Germline CDR1 reads SEHNR; CDR2 reads FQNEAQ (reference sequence). Trimming removed 5 bases from V and 7 bases from J, with 9 bases in between. The CDR3 contains 12 residues. The CDR3 coding sequence is TGTGCCAGCAGCACCGCGGGTAATGAGCAGTTCTTC. Translated: CASSTAGNEQFF.

The chain employs TRBV28 and TRBJ2-2, with TRBD2 matching over 12 bases. The CDR3 is 16 amino acids. V dropped 7 bases and J dropped 6; count of bases not matched to a gene: 9. Germline CDR1 reads MDHEN; CDR2 reads SYDVKM. The CDR3, as DNA: TGTGCCAGCACGGACGGACTAGCGGGAATGGCCGGGGAGCTGTTTTTT. The encoded protein is CASTDGLAGMAGELFF. Together with reference TRBV28 and TRBJ2-2, the CDR3 gives the full variable domain: DVKVTQSSRYLVKRTGEKVFLECVQDMDHENMFWYRQDPGLGLRLIYFSYDVKMKEKGDIPEGYSVSREKKERFSLILESASTNQTSMYLCASTDGLAGMAGELFFGEGSRLTVL.

This clonotype was counted once. The genes are TRBV11-3 and TRBJ2-3; D is unresolved. Germline loops: CDR1 SGHNT, CDR2 YENEEA. This CDR3 is built from 14 residues. V was trimmed by 0 bases and J by 6 bases, leaving 10 bases between them. CDR3 DNA sequence: TGTGCCAGCAGCTTAGACCCCCCCGCGGATACGCAGTATTTT. It yields the protein CASSLDPPADTQYF.

This clonotype appeared a few times. The CDR3 DNA is TGTGCCAGCCGATCCGGGTCTACCCAATCCAATGAGCAGTTCTTC. Protein: CASRSGSTQSNEQFF. This sequence joins TRBV6-5 and TRBJ2-1; D gene ambiguous. Germline CDR1 MNHEY, CDR2 SVGAGI. V was pared by 8 bases and J by 6 bases, with 20 bases between. The CDR3 sequence is 15 residues long.

This clonotype appeared a few times. The rearrangement uses TRBV5-1 and TRBJ2-7, with 7 nucleotides matching TRBD1. V trimming: 3 bases; J trimming: 2 bases; junction bases outside the gene matches: 8. Germline values: CDR1 SGHRS, CDR2 YFSETQ. CDR3 size: 15 residues. CDR3: CASSSGQLSTYEQYF. The CDR3, as DNA: TGCGCCAGCAGCTCGGGACAGCTTTCAACCTACGAGCAGTACTTC.

The genes are TRBV15 and TRBJ1-2, with D uncertain. Between the trimmed V and J ends, which lost 1 base and 4 bases, there was a span of 13 bases. CDR1 is LNHNV, CDR2 YYDKDF, per germline (reference sequence). The CDR3 is made up of 15 amino acids. The CDR3 nucleotides read TGTGCCACCAGCAGAGGCCTTCTCGGGAGCTATGGCTACACCTTC. This codes for CATSRGLLGSYGYTF.

The J gene is TRBJ2-3, the V gene TRBV9; D is undetermined. V lost 3 bases, J lost 2 bases, and 4 bases lay in between. This CDR3 comprises 12 residues. Germline loops: CDR1 SGDLS, CDR2 YYNGEE. CDR3 sequence: CASSDHTDTQYF. The CDR3 nucleotides read TGTGCCAGCAGCGACCACACAGATACGCAGTATTTT.

This clonotype was seen only a few times. This chain links TRBV5-1 with TRBJ1-2, with TRBD1 as a possible D gene (5 bases). This CDR3 contains 17 residues. Trimming removed 0 bases from V and 5 bases from J, with 20 bases in between. Germline-derived CDR1 and CDR2 are SGHRS and YFSETQ. This CDR3 reads CASSLEFGGIGAYGYTF. CDR3 in DNA: TGCGCCAGCAGCTTGGAGTTTGGGGGGATCGGAGCTTATGGCTACACCTTC.

There are a few counts of this clonotype. The chain has TRBV5-6 and TRBJ1-1; D remains unclear. This CDR3 is built from 15 residues. V was pared by 1 base and J by 1 base, with 11 bases between. Germline V gene lookup returns CDR1 SGHDT and CDR2 YYEEEE. For the CDR3, the DNA is TGTGCCAGCAGCTTGCTGGGAGCGGGGAACACTGAAGCTTTCTTT. Translated, it gives CASSLLGAGNTEAFF. The variable domain in full, completed from reference TRBV5-6 and TRBJ1-1, reads DAGVTQSPTHLIKTRGQQVTLRCSPKSGHDTVSWYQQALGQGPQFIFQYYEEEERQRGNFPDRFSGHQFPNYSSELNVNALLLGDSALYLCASSLLGAGNTEAFFGQGTRLTVV.

V and J are TRBV7-2 and TRBJ2-5; possibly TRBD2 for D (7 bases). Germline loops: CDR1 SGHTA, CDR2 FQGNSA. V was shortened by 5 bases and J by 4 bases, with 14 bases between the two germline ends. This CDR3 is built from 14 residues. The CDR3 DNA follows: TGTGCCAGCAGCCGGCACGGGGGGCCAGAGACCCAGTACTTC. This gives the protein CASSRHGGPETQYF. The full variable domain, with the rest looked up from reference TRBV7-2 and TRBJ2-5, is GAGVSQSPSNKVTEKGKDVELRCDPISGHTALYWYRQSLGQGLEFLIYFQGNSAPDKSGLPSDRFSAERTGGSVSTLTIQRTQQEDSAVYLCASSRHGGPETQYFGPGTRLLVL.

The rearrangement links TRBV9 to TRBJ2-7, with TRBD1 identical over 8 bases. Looked up from germline, CDR1 is SGDLS and CDR2 is YYNGEE. V gave up 3 bases and J gave up 5 bases; unmatched junction bases: 4. CDR3 length: 13 residues. CDR3 sequence: CASSGTGSHEQYF. CDR3 nucleotides: TGTGCCAGCAGCGGGACAGGGAGCCACGAGCAGTACTTC.

The chain uses TRBV5-5 and TRBJ2-7, with D unresolved. The V and J ends lost 4 bases and 2 bases respectively, with 10 bases between them. Germline V CDR1 and CDR2: SGHKS, YYEKEE (reference sequence). This CDR3 contains 13 residues. The CDR3 DNA sequence: TGTGCCAGCAGCCTTAGGAGCGCCTACGAGCAGTACTTC. Protein product: CASSLRSAYEQYF.

The V gene is TRBV24-1, the J gene TRBJ2-1; unclear D gene. Germline V gives CDR1 KGHDR, CDR2 SFDVKD. V lost 2 bases to trimming and J lost 2 bases, with 9 bases between them. CDR3 length: 15 residues. CDR3 sequence (DNA): TGTGCCACCAGTGATTCCACCCAGGCCTACAATGAGCAGTTCTTC. Amino acid sequence: CATSDSTQAYNEQFF.

This clonotype was seen more than once but under ten times. The CDR3 nucleotides are TGTGCCAGCAGGGCCCTCCCCCAAGAGACCCAGTACTTC. Its protein is CASRALPQETQYF. The rearrangement uses TRBV2 and TRBJ2-5; D is ambiguous. V lost 6 bases and J 1 base, leaving 9 bases between the germline ends. The CDR3 loop spans 13 amino acids. Looked up from germline, CDR1 is SNHLY and CDR2 is FYNNEI. The full variable domain, its missing parts supplied by reference TRBV2 and TRBJ2-5, is EPEVTQTPSHQVTQMGQEVILRCVPISNHLYFYWYRQILGQKVEFLVSFYNNEISEKSEIFDDQFSVERPDGSNFTLKIRSTKLEDSAMYFCASRALPQETQYFGPGTRLLVL.

This clonotype turned up a few times. V is TRBV6-2 or TRBV6-3 and J is TRBJ2-7; 10 nucleotides align to TRBD2. The trim removed 5 bases at V and 2 bases at J, leaving 9 bases unmatched. Germline CDR1 and CDR2: MNHEY and SVGEGT. The CDR3 has 16 amino acids. CDR3 sequence (DNA): TGTGCCAGCAGTGCGATGAGGACTAGCGGAGCCTACGAGCAGTACTTC. Encoded protein: CASSAMRTSGAYEQYF.

V and J are TRBV3-1 and TRBJ2-3; 10 bases are a match to TRBD1. The length of the CDR3 is 14 residues. With V trimmed by 8 bases and J by 11 bases, 13 bases remained unmatched. Germline V gives CDR1 LGHDT, CDR2 YNNKEL (reference sequence). The CDR3 sequence is CASRKAFGTGEQYF. CDR3 DNA sequence: TGTGCCAGCCGAAAGGCTTTTGGGACAGGGGAGCAGTATTTT.

The chain links TRBV7-6 to TRBJ2-7; TRBD2 agrees at 10 bases. V trimming: 3 bases; J trimming: 0 bases; junction bases outside the gene matches: 11. Germline V gene data show CDR1 as SGHVS and CDR2 as FNYEAQ. The CDR3 covers 18 residues. CDR3 sequence reads: CASSFTPGLATLSYEQYF. The DNA of the CDR3 is TGTGCCAGCAGCTTTACCCCGGGACTAGCGACCCTCTCCTACGAGCAGTACTTC.

This clonotype was counted at least ten times. The CDR3 loop is CARWDSSNTGELFF. The CDR3 DNA reads TGTGCCCGCTGGGACTCCAGTAACACCGGGGAGCTGTTTTTT. The chain carries TRBV30 and TRBJ2-2; D is perhaps TRBD2 (6 bases). V dropped 8 bases and J dropped 2 bases, with 15 bases sitting between them. CDR1 and CDR2 from the germline V gene are GTSNPN and SVGIG (reference sequence). The CDR3 is made up of 14 amino acids.

This clonotype occurred many times. The V gene is TRBV24-1, the J gene TRBJ2-1, with 7 bases matching TRBD1. V dropped 5 bases and J dropped 5; count of bases not matched to a gene: 11. CDR3 length: 16 amino acids. CDR1 and CDR2 from the germline V gene are KGHDR and SFDVKD. CDR3 region: CATSGIRDRSDNEQFF. In DNA, the CDR3 is TGTGCCACCAGTGGGATCCGGGACAGATCGGACAATGAGCAGTTCTTC.

The chain couples TRBV5-5 to TRBJ2-7; D is perhaps TRBD2 (6 bases). The CDR3 length is 15 residues. Germline CDR1 reads SGHKS; CDR2 reads YYEKEE (reference sequence). Trimming took 5 bases from V and 2 from J, leaving 17 bases between them. The CDR3 is CASSWDSSTTYEQYF. Written as DNA, the CDR3 is TGTGCCAGCAGTTGGGACTCCTCAACCACCTACGAGCAGTACTTC.

The chain couples TRBV5-1 to TRBJ1-1, with TRBD1 as a possible D gene (5 bases). This CDR3 contains 15 residues. V was shortened by 0 bases and J by 1 base, with 10 bases between the two germline ends. Germline CDR1 reads SGHRS; CDR2 reads YFSETQ. The chain's CDR3 is CASSLALGENTEAFF. DNA for the CDR3: TGCGCCAGCAGCTTGGCCTTGGGGGAGAACACTGAAGCTTTCTTT. Drawing the rest from reference TRBV5-1 and TRBJ1-1, the complete variable domain is KAGVTQTPRYLIKTRGQQVTLSCSPISGHRSVSWYQQTPGQGLQFLFEYFSETQRNKGNFPGRFSGRQFSNSRSEMNVSTLELGDSALYLCASSLALGENTEAFFGQGTRLTVV.

This chain joins TRBV7-3 and TRBJ1-1; D uncertain. V lost 2 bases and J 3 bases, leaving 10 bases between the germline ends. From germline, CDR1 is SGHTA and CDR2 FQGTGA. This CDR3 has 14 residues. The CDR3 is CASSLGEKDTEAFF. CDR3 coding DNA: TGTGCCAGCAGCTTAGGCGAGAAGGACACTGAAGCTTTCTTT.